This TCR beta chain emerged from a study of blood T cell repertoires in COVID-19. Study information: Material from acute and convalescent COVID-19 was sourced from the United States, Italy and Spain. PBMCs, B-cell-depleted T cells, or T cells were the source of the cDNA or gDNA that made up the material.

The V gene lost 0 bases and the J gene lost 2 bases, with 13 bases spanning the gap. This CDR3 spans 16 amino acids. The germline CDR1 and CDR2 sequences are SGHNT and YYREEE (reference sequence). Original handling: Estimated nucleated cell counts came from reference gene primer amplification. Using immunoSEQ multiplex PCR, the repertoire was profiled, and TCRdb retains in-frame clones only, with some absent. V and J calls and clone size are copied from that table; D and trimming were computed from the DNA. This sample yields about 74,000 clones, of which 80% to 90% are seen a single time; 30% to 45% belongs to the top ten.

Sequenced input: peripheral blood. The chain uses TRBV5-4 and TRBJ2-3, with D hard to call. The TCR originated in a man aged 70-80 years with acute or convalescent COVID-19. CDR3 sequence (DNA): TGTGCCAGCAGCTTGGTCGTGACACCAGTCACAGATACGCAGTATTTT. It is translated as CASSLVVTPVTDTQYF. Variable domain in full (rest from reference TRBV5-4 and TRBJ2-3): ETGVTQSPTHLIKTRGQQVTLRCSSQSGHNTVSWYQQALGQGPQFIFQYYREEENGRGNFPPRFSGLQFPNYSSELNVNALELDDSALYLCASSLVVTPVTDTQYFGPGTRLTVL.